The 27 T cell receptor beta chains listed next were all sequenced from one sample in a study of cytomegalovirus exposure and HLA in healthy donors. PCR used 60 Vbeta primers and 13 Jbeta primers. Sequenced by immunoSEQ multiplex PCR; TCRdb stores in-frame clones only, minus some. The data show around 110,000 clones, with approximately 84% seen just once and 2% to 2.5% held by the top ten. Sequenced sample: PBMCs. The receptors were sampled from a man younger than 40 in good health and CMV-seronegative.

The V and J genes are TRBV5-4 and TRBJ2-1, with a weak D call TRBD2 (5 bases). This CDR3 has 12 residues. V lost 4 bases to trimming and J lost 6 bases, with 8 bases between them. Germline assignment: CDR1 SGHNT and CDR2 YYREEE (reference sequence). As DNA, the CDR3 is TGTGCCAGCAGCGAGGGCGTCAATGAGCAGTTCTTC. Translated, it gives CASSEGVNEQFF.

This clone occurred once. The gene calls are TRBV29-1 and TRBJ2-6, with 9 positions matching TRBD1. This CDR3 is 16 amino acids long. The trim removed 4 bases at V and 1 base at J, leaving 5 bases unmatched. The germline V gene encodes CDR1 SQVTM and CDR2 ANQGSEA. CDR3 bases: TGCAGCGTTGTACGGGACAGGGAATCTGGGGCCAACGTCCTGACTTTC. The encoded protein is CSVVRDRESGANVLTF.

The table lists this clone with a count of one. The chain uses TRBV9 and TRBJ2-5, with D possibly being TRBD2 (6 bases). Germline V gene sequence: CDR1 SGDLS, CDR2 YYNGEE. This CDR3 has 15 amino acids. V lost 0 bases, J lost 2 bases, and 11 bases lay in between. The CDR3: CASSVDGRPQETQYF. CDR3 DNA: TGTGCCAGCAGCGTAGACGGGAGACCGCAAGAGACCCAGTACTTC.

The V and J genes are TRBV11-2 and TRBJ2-5; maybe TRBD1 (5 bases). V was clipped by 0 bases and J by 6 bases, with 14 bases between them. Germline V gene lookup returns CDR1 SGHAT and CDR2 FQNNGV. This CDR3 has 15 amino acids. As DNA, the CDR3 is TGTGCCAGCAGCTTAGAAATTCAGGGCAGGAAGACCCAGTACTTC. Encoded protein: CASSLEIQGRKTQYF.

Here the CDR3 reads CASSGNRLNSPLHF. DNA of the CDR3: TGTGCCAGCAGCGGTAACAGGTTAAATTCACCCCTCCACTTT. The chain couples TRBV9 to TRBJ1-6, with a tentative D call TRBD1 (5 bases). Germline CDR1 reads SGDLS; CDR2 reads YYNGEE. V was clipped by 3 bases and J by 7 bases, with 11 bases between them. The CDR3 length is 14 residues.

This sequence joins TRBV28 and TRBJ1-4; the D is unclear. Trimming cost V 6 bases and J 0 bases, with 11 bases left between them. The CDR3 spans 15 residues. CDR1 and CDR2 (germline): MDHEN, SYDVKM. The CDR3 DNA sequence: TGTGCCAGCAGGATCGAACCGGCAACTAATGAAAAACTGTTTTTT. This translates into CASRIEPATNEKLFF.

The V gene is TRBV7-2, the J gene TRBJ2-4; perhaps TRBD2 as D (5 bases). The CDR3 has 15 residues. Trimming took off 2 bases at V and 5 bases at J, with 13 bases between the two ends. Germline CDR1 and CDR2: SGHTA and FQGNSA. The CDR3 nucleotides are TGTGCCAGCAGCTTAAGGCCACTAGACCAAAACATTCAGTACTTC. It is translated as CASSLRPLDQNIQYF.

The genes are TRBV7-8 and TRBJ2-1; 8 nucleotides agree with TRBD2. CDR1 and CDR2 (germline): SGHVS, FQNEAQ. This CDR3 has 16 amino acids. V trimming: 0 bases; J trimming: 5 bases; junction bases outside the gene matches: 6. CDR3 in DNA: TGTGCCAGCAGCTTAGCGGTTTGGCGGGGGGACAATGAGCAGTTCTTC. It specifies CASSLAVWRGDNEQFF.

This rearrangement joins TRBV30 to TRBJ2-5; 8 positions agree with TRBD1. There are 16 residues in the CDR3. The germline CDR1 and CDR2 sequences are GTSNPN and SVGIG (reference sequence). J was trimmed by 5 bases and V by 0 bases; bases with no gene match: 11. This CDR3 reads CAWSVLQGASSETQYF. In nucleotides, the CDR3 is TGTGCCTGGAGTGTACTCCAGGGGGCATCCTCGGAGACCCAGTACTTC.

The V and J genes are TRBV7-2 and TRBJ1-5, with D maybe TRBD1 (6 bases). The V end was cut by 5 bases, the J end by 5 bases, with 13 bases between. The CDR3 extends over 14 amino acids. CDR1 and CDR2 (germline): SGHTA, FQGNSA. The CDR3 nucleotides are TGTGCCAGCAGCGTCCGGGACACCTATCAGCCCCAGCATTTT. Amino acids: CASSVRDTYQPQHF.

The chain employs TRBV29-1 and TRBJ2-7; a possible D gene is TRBD2 (5 bases). Per the germline V gene, CDR1 is SQVTM and CDR2 is ANQGSEA. Trimming stripped 4 bases from V and 0 bases from J, with 7 bases between. This CDR3 comprises 12 residues. For the CDR3, the DNA is TGCAGCGTTGGAGGGAGCTCCTACGAGCAGTACGTC. It translates to CSVGGSSYEQYV.

Only one count was recorded for this clone. This sequence joins TRBV6-9 and TRBJ2-7, with 8 bases identical to TRBD2. CDR1 is MNHGY and CDR2 is SVAAGI in the germline V gene. This CDR3 has 14 amino acids. Trimming removed 4 bases from V and 6 bases from J; junction bases left unmatched: 8. CDR3 residues: CASSSPPGGGEQYF. The CDR3 coding sequence is TGTGCCAGCAGTTCCCCGCCCGGGGGGGGCGAGCAGTACTTC.

The chain joins TRBV19 to TRBJ1-1; TRBD1 agrees at 7 bases. Germline V gene sequence: CDR1 LNHDA, CDR2 SQIVND (reference sequence). With 4 bases clipped from V and 2 bases from J, the junction kept 7 bases outside the gene matches. The CDR3 spans 15 residues. Here the CDR3 reads CASSKDRTANTEAFF. Here the CDR3 DNA reads TGTGCCAGTAGTAAGGACAGGACAGCAAACACTGAAGCTTTCTTT. The full variable domain, completed using reference TRBV19 and TRBJ1-1, is DGGITQSPKYLFRKEGQNVTLSCEQNLNHDAMYWYRQDPGQGLRLIYYSQIVNDFQKGDIAEGYSVSREKKESFPLTVTSAQKNPTAFYLCASSKDRTANTEAFFGQGTRLTVV.

V usage is TRBV30 and J usage is TRBJ2-6; 11 nucleotides align to TRBD1. The germline gives CDR1 GTSNPN, CDR2 SVGIG (reference sequence). V was clipped by 2 bases and J by 4 bases; unmatched bases: 7. The CDR3 totals 17 residues. The CDR3 sequence: CAWSPGTGGTGANVLTF. The CDR3, as DNA: TGTGCCTGGAGTCCAGGGACAGGGGGAACGGGGGCCAACGTCCTGACTTTC.

The V and J genes are TRBV18 and TRBJ2-5; perhaps TRBD1 as D (5 bases). From germline, CDR1 is KGHSH and CDR2 LQKENI. Deletions cut 6 bases from V and 0 bases from J, with 11 bases between. The CDR3 runs to 14 residues. In DNA, the CDR3 is TGTGCCAGCTCTCCCCAGACAGACCAAGAGACCCAGTACTTC. Translation gives CASSPQTDQETQYF.

The chain has TRBV30 and TRBJ2-1; the D gene is possibly TRBD2 (5 bases). Germline CDR1 and CDR2: GTSNPN and SVGIG (reference sequence). This CDR3 is 15 amino acids long. V shed 1 base and J shed 3 bases, with 13 bases lying between them. The CDR3 spells CAWSGRPGNYNEQFF. CDR3 nucleotide sequence: TGTGCCTGGAGTGGACGTCCGGGAAACTACAATGAGCAGTTCTTC.

The genes are TRBV18 and TRBJ1-3; 7 nucleotides agree with TRBD1. V dropped 4 bases and J dropped 4; count of bases not matched to a gene: 4. Germline values: CDR1 KGHSH, CDR2 LQKENI. The CDR3 is 14 residues long. The DNA of the CDR3 is TGTGCCAGCTCACGAACAGGGGCAGGAAACACCATATATTTT. Protein product: CASSRTGAGNTIYF.

This chain connects TRBV6-1 to TRBJ1-2; D gene unclear. Trimming took off 7 bases at V and 4 bases at J, with 16 bases between the two ends. CDR3 length equals 14 residues. Germline V lookup: CDR1 MNHNS, CDR2 SASEGT. CDR3 DNA: TGTGCCAGCATGGAAACCCTAGGAGTCTATGGCTACACCTTC. Protein sequence: CASMETLGVYGYTF.

The chain couples TRBV19 to TRBJ2-1; 11 bases are a match to TRBD2. The CDR3 length is 15 residues. V lost 7 bases, J lost 1 base, and 3 bases stayed unmatched. Germline V gives CDR1 LNHDA, CDR2 SQIVND (reference sequence). Here the CDR3 DNA reads TGTGCCAGTACGGTAGCGGGAGGGTCCTACAATGAGCAGTTCTTC. Protein: CASTVAGGSYNEQFF.

The J gene is TRBJ1-1, the V gene TRBV28, with D possibly TRBD1 on 6 matching bases. CDR1 is MDHEN and CDR2 is SYDVKM in the germline V gene. Trimming pared 7 bases from V and 5 bases from J, leaving 17 bases between. The CDR3 totals 14 residues. In DNA form, the CDR3 reads TGTGCCAGCAAAACAGGGCTTTTGGAAACTGAAGCTTTCTTT. Protein product: CASKTGLLETEAFF.

V and J are TRBV28 and TRBJ2-2; D gene unclear. The germline gives CDR1 MDHEN, CDR2 SYDVKM. The CDR3 loop spans 14 amino acids. Trimming removed 4 bases from V and 1 base from J, with 7 bases in between. CDR3 bases: TGTGCCAGCAGTTCCCTCGGGAACACCGGGGAGCTGTTTTTT. Its protein product is CASSSLGNTGELFF.

The CDR3 loop is CASSSKIKSPTNYGYTF. In DNA form, the CDR3 reads TGTGCCAGCAGCTCAAAGATTAAGAGCCCCACTAACTATGGCTACACCTTC. The V gene is TRBV7-9, the J gene TRBJ1-2; no clear D gene. The ends were cut back, 4 bases at V and 0 bases at J, with 18 bases in the middle. The CDR3 runs 17 residues. The V gene's germline CDR1 is SEHNR and CDR2 FQNEAQ (reference sequence).

The chain has TRBV14 and TRBJ1-1; the match to TRBD1 covers 9 bases. CDR1 is SGHDN and CDR2 is FVKESK in the germline V gene. This CDR3 contains 16 residues. V lost 3 bases, J lost 1 base, and 6 bases stayed unmatched. The CDR3 region has the DNA TGTGCCAGCAGCCATTGGGACAGGGTGACGAACACTGAAGCTTTCTTT. This encodes CASSHWDRVTNTEAFF.

This clone was seen a few times. CDR3 bases: TGTGCCAGCAGTCCGGATACAGGGTTCAGTGAGCAGTTCTTC. Its protein product is CASSPDTGFSEQFF. The chain links TRBV6-5 to TRBJ2-1; D perhaps matches TRBD1 (6 bases). The V end lost 5 bases, the J end lost 9 bases, and 17 bases lay between the germline ends. Germline V gene sequence: CDR1 MNHEY, CDR2 SVGAGI. This CDR3 has 14 residues.

This chain uses TRBV6-5 with TRBJ2-1; D unclear. The length of the CDR3 is 11 residues. The germline gives CDR1 MNHEY, CDR2 SVGAGI. V lost 3 bases to trimming and J lost 9 bases, with 6 bases between them. The CDR3 DNA sequence: TGTGCCAGCAGTTATCACACTGAGCAGTTCTTC. It translates to CASSYHTEQFF.

The chain carries TRBV19 and TRBJ2-1; 7 bases fit TRBD2. With V trimmed by 4 bases and J by 3 bases, 0 bases remained unmatched. The CDR3 contains 13 residues. CDR1 is LNHDA, CDR2 SQIVND, per germline (reference sequence). The CDR3: CASSSGGYNEQFF. Written as DNA, the CDR3 is TGTGCCAGTAGTAGCGGGGGCTACAATGAGCAGTTCTTC.

This clone was counted a single time. The germline gene is not matched at one end of the junction; a read error may be the cause. This CDR3 reads CASRPRGTNERLFF. The CDR3, as DNA: TGTGCCAGCCGGCCCCGGGGAACTAATGAAAGACTGTTTTTT. The chain uses TRBV27 and TRBJ1-4; no definite D call. Germline V gene sequence: CDR1 MNHEY, CDR2 SMNVEV (reference sequence). The CDR3 contains 14 residues.